Listed below are T cell receptor beta chains from one sample, sequenced in a study of shared clonotypes between healthy human individuals. The data were produced by immunoSEQ multiplex PCR, yet TCRdb's version contains in-frame clones alone and is incomplete. The sample carries some 2.4 million clones, under 95% recorded once. Sequencing used naive CD4+ T cells from PBMCs. Receptors originate from a man aged 18 to 35 in good health. Some clones in this sample may be carry-over from other donors' samples. Each CDR3 is given with its conserved first and last residue. D genes are given only for firm matches. Only some rows state a clone size, as once, few, many or a class for expanded clones.

V gene,clone size,D gene,J gene,CDR3 protein,CDR3 DNA
TRBV5-4,-,-,TRBJ2-7,CASTKTGTSDEQYF,TGTGCCAGCACCAAAACTGGGACATCCGACGAGCAGTACTTC
TRBV2,-,TRBD1,TRBJ1-1,CASSQGANTEAFF,TGTGCCAGCAGTCAGGGGGCGAACACTGAAGCTTTCTTT
TRBV2,-,-,TRBJ1-2,CASTLGTYGYTF,TGTGCCAGCACCCTAGGGACCTATGGCTACACCTTC
TRBV30,-,-,TRBJ1-1,CAWSWDPNTEAFF,TGTGCCTGGAGTTGGGACCCAAACACTGAAGCTTTCTTT
TRBV19,once,TRBD1,TRBJ2-7,CASSRTGPSGEQYF,TGTGCCAGTAGTAGGACAGGCCCCTCTGGGGAGCAGTACTTC
TRBV7-9,-,-,TRBJ2-2,CAPGIGGGADTGELFF,TGTGCTCCGGGAATTGGAGGGGGCGCGGACACCGGGGAGCTGTTTTTT
TRBV7-3,-,TRBD2,TRBJ2-3,CASSLILDSGRASTQYF,TGTGCCAGCAGCTTGATCTTGGATAGCGGGAGGGCCTCTACGCAGTATTTT
TRBV5-4,-,TRBD1,TRBJ1-2,CASSLGGRQGENIGYTF,TGTGCCAGCAGCTTGGGCGGGAGACAGGGTGAGAATATTGGCTACACCTTC
TRBV11-2,-,TRBD1,TRBJ2-5,CASSLKTGGARETQYF,TGTGCCAGCAGCTTAAAGACAGGGGGCGCTCGGGAGACCCAGTACTTC
TRBV21-1,-,-,TRBJ2-7,CASSKCPLGDSYEQYF,TGTGCCAGCAGCAAGTGTCCCTTGGGTGACTCCTACGAGCAGTACTTC
TRBV6-5,-,-,TRBJ1-5,CASSYSHFSNQPQHF,TGTGCCAGCAGTTACTCACATTTTAGCAATCAGCCCCAGCATTTT
TRBV25-1,once,TRBD1,TRBJ2-4,CASSGDRGNIQYF,TGTGCCAGCAGTGGCGACAGGGGGAACATTCAGTACTTC
TRBV29-1,-,-,TRBJ2-3,CSVGAGPTDTQYF,TGCAGCGTTGGCGCGGGGCCAACGGATACGCAGTATTTT
TRBV5-6,once,-,TRBJ2-3,CASSLVQGITDTQYF,TGTGCCAGCAGCTTGGTACAGGGCATCACAGATACGCAGTATTTT
TRBV6-1,-,TRBD1,TRBJ1-1,CASRGTGNTEAFF,TGTGCCAGCAGGGGGACAGGGAACACTGAAGCTTTCTTT
TRBV7-2,-,-,TRBJ2-3,CASSFLGAEVDTQYF,TGTGCCAGCAGCTTTCTAGGGGCAGAGGTAGATACGCAGTATTTT
TRBV7-2,-,TRBD2,TRBJ2-3,CASSWVVAGRTDTQYF,TGTGCCAGCAGCTGGGTTGTAGCGGGGCGCACAGATACGCAGTATTTT
TRBV28,-,TRBD2,TRBJ2-5,CASSPLAGVQETQYF,TGTGCCAGCAGCCCCCTAGCGGGTGTCCAAGAGACCCAGTACTTC
TRBV5-1,once,TRBD2,TRBJ2-7,CASSISLAGDPYEQYF,TGCGCCAGCAGCATAAGTCTAGCGGGAGATCCCTACGAGCAGTACTTC
TRBV4-1,-,-,TRBJ2-5,CASSQGQGKGETQYF,TGCGCCAGCAGCCAAGGGCAGGGGAAGGGGGAGACCCAGTACTTC
TRBV6-1,-,-,TRBJ2-7,CASTIEEEGAYEQYF,TGTGCCAGCACTATAGAGGAGGAGGGGGCCTACGAGCAGTACTTC
TRBV27,-,TRBD1,TRBJ2-2,CASSLYRGTRNTGELFF,TGTGCCAGCAGTTTATACAGGGGGACCCGGAACACCGGGGAGCTGTTTTTT
TRBV15,-,-,TRBJ2-7,CATSRVSGLRWEQYF,TGTGCCACCAGCAGAGTGTCAGGGCTTCGGTGGGAGCAGTACTTC
TRBV6-5,-,TRBD1,TRBJ1-1,CASSWDRGGFRAFF,TGTGCCAGCAGTTGGGACAGGGGAGGTTTTCGGGCTTTCTTT
TRBV27,-,TRBD1,TRBJ2-1,CASSFLGTGNHNEQFF,TGTGCCAGCAGTTTTCTTGGGACAGGGAACCACAATGAGCAGTTCTTC
TRBV9,-,TRBD1,TRBJ2-3,CASSRQGSHTDTQYF,TGTGCCAGCAGCAGACAGGGGAGTCACACAGATACGCAGTATTTT
TRBV7-2,-,TRBD1,TRBJ2-7,CASSYRQGAYEQYF,TGTGCCAGCAGCTACCGACAGGGGGCCTACGAGCAGTACTTC
TRBV11-3,-,TRBD2,TRBJ2-2,CASSPVRASGTGELFF,TGTGCCAGCAGCCCGGTCCGGGCTAGCGGTACCGGGGAGCTGTTTTTT